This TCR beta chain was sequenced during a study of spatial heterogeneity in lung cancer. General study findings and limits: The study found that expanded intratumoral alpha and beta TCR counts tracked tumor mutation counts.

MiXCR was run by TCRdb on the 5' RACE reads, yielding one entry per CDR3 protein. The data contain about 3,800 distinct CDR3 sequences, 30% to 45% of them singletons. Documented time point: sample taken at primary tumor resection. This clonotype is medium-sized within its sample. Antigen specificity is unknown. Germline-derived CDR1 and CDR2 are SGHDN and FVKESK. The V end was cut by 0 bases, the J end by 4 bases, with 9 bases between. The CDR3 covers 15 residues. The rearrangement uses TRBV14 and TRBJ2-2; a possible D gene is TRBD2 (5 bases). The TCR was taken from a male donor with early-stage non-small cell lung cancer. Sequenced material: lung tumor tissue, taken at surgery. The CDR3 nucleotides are TGTGCCAGCAGCCAAGAGTTAGCGTTCACCGGGGAGCTGTTTTTT. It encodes CASSQELAFTGELFF.